This T cell receptor beta chain emerged from a study of cytomegalovirus exposure and HLA in healthy donors. Study summary: Of around 400 genotyped donors, 75% to 90% grouped in the Caucasian-associated ancestry cluster. Study results and caveats: Prior analysis indicated that the majority of TCR beta V segments exhibited productivity approximately 87% or approximately 30% of the time. The study recorded 150 to 200 TCR beta chains that were cytomegalovirus-associated.

This clone appeared a few times. Its antigen is still unknown. 60 Vbeta and 13 Jbeta primers were used in PCR. The assay was immunoSEQ multiplex PCR, and TCRdb's table has in-frame clones only and misses some. This table holds 110,000 to 150,000 clones, around 9.6% found once. V gave up 0 bases and J gave up 5 bases, with 7 bases separating them. The CDR3 runs 14 residues. The V gene's germline CDR1 is LGHNA and CDR2 YNFKEQ. The chain is built from TRBV4-2 and TRBJ2-2; D is perhaps TRBD2 (6 bases). This TCR was sampled from a male donor in good health and CMV-seronegative. The sequenced sample was PBMCs. The CDR3 sequence: CASSQDGGTGELFF. Here the CDR3 DNA reads TGTGCCAGCAGCCAAGATGGGGGGACCGGGGAGCTGTTTTTT.